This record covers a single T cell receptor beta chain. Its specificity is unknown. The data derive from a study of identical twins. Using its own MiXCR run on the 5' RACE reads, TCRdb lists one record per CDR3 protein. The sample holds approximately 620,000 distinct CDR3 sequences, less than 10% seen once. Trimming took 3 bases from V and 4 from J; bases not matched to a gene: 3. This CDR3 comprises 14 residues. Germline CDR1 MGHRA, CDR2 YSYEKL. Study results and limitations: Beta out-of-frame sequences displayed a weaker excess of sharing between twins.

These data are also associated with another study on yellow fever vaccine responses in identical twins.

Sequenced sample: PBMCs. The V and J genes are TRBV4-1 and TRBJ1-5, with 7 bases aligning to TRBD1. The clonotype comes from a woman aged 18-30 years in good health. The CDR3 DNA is TGCGCCAGCAGCCATATCAGGGGGAATCAGCCCCAGCATTTT. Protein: CASSHIRGNQPQHF.